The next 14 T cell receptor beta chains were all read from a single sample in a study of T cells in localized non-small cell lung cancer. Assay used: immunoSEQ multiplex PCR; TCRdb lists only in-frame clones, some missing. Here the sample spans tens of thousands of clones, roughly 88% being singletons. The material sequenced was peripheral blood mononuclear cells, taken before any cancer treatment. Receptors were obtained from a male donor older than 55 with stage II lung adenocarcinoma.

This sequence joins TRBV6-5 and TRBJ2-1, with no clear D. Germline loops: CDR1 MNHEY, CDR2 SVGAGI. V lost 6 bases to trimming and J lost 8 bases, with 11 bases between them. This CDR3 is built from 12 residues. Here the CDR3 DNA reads TGTGCCAGCAGACACGCGGTTGATGAGCAGTTCTTC. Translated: CASRHAVDEQFF.

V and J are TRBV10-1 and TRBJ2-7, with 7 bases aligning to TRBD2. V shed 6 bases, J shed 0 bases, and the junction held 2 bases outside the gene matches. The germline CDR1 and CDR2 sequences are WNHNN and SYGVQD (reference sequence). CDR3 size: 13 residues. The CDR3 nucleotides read TGCGCCAGCAGCCCTAGCGGCTCCTACGAGCAGTACTTC. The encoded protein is CASSPSGSYEQYF.

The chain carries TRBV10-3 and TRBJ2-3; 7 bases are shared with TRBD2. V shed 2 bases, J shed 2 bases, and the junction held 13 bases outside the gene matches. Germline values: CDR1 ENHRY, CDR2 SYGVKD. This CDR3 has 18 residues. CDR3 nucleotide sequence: TGTGCCATCAGTGAGCCGCAACCATCTAGCGGACTCACAGATACGCAGTATTTT. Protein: CAISEPQPSSGLTDTQYF.

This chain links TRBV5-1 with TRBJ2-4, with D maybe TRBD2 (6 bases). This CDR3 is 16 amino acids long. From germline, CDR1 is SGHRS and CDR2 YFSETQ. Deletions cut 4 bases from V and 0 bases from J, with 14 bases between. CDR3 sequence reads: CASSEGGVSAKNIQYF. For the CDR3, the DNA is TGCGCCAGCAGCGAAGGAGGGGTGTCAGCCAAAAACATTCAGTACTTC.

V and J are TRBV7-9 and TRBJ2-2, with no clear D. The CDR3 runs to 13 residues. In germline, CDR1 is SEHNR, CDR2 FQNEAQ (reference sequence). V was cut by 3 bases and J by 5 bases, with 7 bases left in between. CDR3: CASSFRQTGELFF. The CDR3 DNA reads TGTGCCAGCAGCTTCCGCCAAACCGGGGAGCTGTTTTTT. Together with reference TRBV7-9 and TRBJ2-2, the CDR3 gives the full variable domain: DTGVSQNPRHKITKRGQNVTFRCDPISEHNRLYWYRQTLGQGPEFLTYFQNEAQLEKSRLLSDRFSAERPKGSFSTLEIQRTEQGDSAMYLCASSFRQTGELFFGEGSRLTVL.

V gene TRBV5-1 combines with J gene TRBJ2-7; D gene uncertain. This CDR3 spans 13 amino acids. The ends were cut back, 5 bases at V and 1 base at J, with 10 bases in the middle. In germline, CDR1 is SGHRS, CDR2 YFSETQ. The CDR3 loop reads CASSNAGSYEQYF. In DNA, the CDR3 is TGCGCCAGCAGTAACGCAGGTTCCTACGAGCAGTACTTC. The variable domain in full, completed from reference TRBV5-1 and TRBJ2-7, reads KAGVTQTPRYLIKTRGQQVTLSCSPISGHRSVSWYQQTPGQGLQFLFEYFSETQRNKGNFPGRFSGRQFSNSRSEMNVSTLELGDSALYLCASSNAGSYEQYFGPGTRLTVT.

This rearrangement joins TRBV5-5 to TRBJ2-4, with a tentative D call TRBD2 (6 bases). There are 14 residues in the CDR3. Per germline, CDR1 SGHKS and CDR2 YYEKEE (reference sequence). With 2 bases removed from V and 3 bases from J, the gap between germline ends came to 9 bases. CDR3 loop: CASSFGEDKNIQYF. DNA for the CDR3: TGTGCCAGCAGCTTCGGGGAGGACAAAAACATTCAGTACTTC.

This CDR3 reads CSVEDRDRGHEQYF. Written as DNA, the CDR3 is TGCAGCGTTGAAGATAGGGACAGGGGACACGAGCAGTACTTC. The chain is built from TRBV29-1 and TRBJ2-7, with 10 bases matching TRBD1. The J segment lost 5 bases and the V segment lost 0 bases, leaving 4 bases of the junction unmatched. The CDR3 has 14 residues. CDR1 is SQVTM, CDR2 ANQGSEA, per germline.

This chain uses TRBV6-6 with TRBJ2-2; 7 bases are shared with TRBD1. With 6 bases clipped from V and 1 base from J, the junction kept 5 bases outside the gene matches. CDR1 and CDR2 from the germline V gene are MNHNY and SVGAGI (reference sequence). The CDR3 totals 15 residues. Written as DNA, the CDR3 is TGTGCCAGCAGAATGGACAGGCGGAACACCGGGGAGCTGTTTTTT. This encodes CASRMDRRNTGELFF.

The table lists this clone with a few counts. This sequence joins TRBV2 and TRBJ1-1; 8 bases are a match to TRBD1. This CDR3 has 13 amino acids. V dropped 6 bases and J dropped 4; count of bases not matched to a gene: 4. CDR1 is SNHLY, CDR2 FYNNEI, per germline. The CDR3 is CASRNRGTTEAFF. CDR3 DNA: TGTGCCAGCAGAAACAGGGGGACCACTGAAGCTTTCTTT.

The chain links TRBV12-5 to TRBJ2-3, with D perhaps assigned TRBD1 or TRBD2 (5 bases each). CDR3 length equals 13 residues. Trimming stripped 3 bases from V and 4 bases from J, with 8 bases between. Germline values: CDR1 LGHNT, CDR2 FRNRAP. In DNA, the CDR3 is TGTGCTAGTGGTTTCGGGACGCCAGATACGCAGTATTTT. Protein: CASGFGTPDTQYF. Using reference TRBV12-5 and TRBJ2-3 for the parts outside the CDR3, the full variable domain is DARVTQTPRHKVTEMGQEVTMRCQPILGHNTVFWYRQTMMQGLELLAYFRNRAPLDDSGMPKDRFSAEMPDATLATLKIQPSEPRDSAVYFCASGFGTPDTQYFGPGTRLTVL.

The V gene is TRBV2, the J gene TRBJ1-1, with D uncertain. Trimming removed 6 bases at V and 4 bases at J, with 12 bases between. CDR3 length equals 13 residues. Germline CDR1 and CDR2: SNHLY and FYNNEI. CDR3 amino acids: CASSVVGRTEAFF. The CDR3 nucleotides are TGTGCCAGCAGCGTTGTTGGGCGCACTGAAGCTTTCTTT.

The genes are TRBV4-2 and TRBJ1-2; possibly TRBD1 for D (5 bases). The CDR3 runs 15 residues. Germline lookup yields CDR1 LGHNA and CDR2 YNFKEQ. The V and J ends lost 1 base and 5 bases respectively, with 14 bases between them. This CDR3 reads CASSQVRREGYGYTF. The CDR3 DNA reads TGTGCCAGCAGCCAAGTACGCAGGGAGGGGTATGGCTACACCTTC.

The CDR3 protein is CASSWASGVTGELFF. DNA for the CDR3: TGTGCCAGCAGCTGGGCTAGCGGGGTCACCGGGGAGCTGTTTTTT. V gene TRBV11-3 combines with J gene TRBJ2-2, with 9 bases identical to TRBD2. CDR3 length equals 15 residues. Trimming took 4 bases from V and 4 from J; bases not matched to a gene: 4. Germline assignment: CDR1 SGHNT and CDR2 YENEEA.